The rows below give T cell receptor beta chains drawn from one sample of a study of vaccination and CD4 T cells after COVID-19. These TCRs' antigens remain unknown. TCRdb called the PCR reads again in MiXCR, with one record for every CDR3 protein. The repertoire holds 14,000 or so distinct CDR3 sequences, with 20% to 25% as singletons. Sequences were derived from CD4+ T cells from blood, cultured in vitro, sampled after SARS-CoV-2 vaccination. These receptor sequences come from a human donor who had recovered from COVID-19. The CDR3 runs from the conserved cysteine through the conserved F or W. A D gene is named only where the DNA matches it firmly. Expanded clones are given a class, and other clones once, few, many or no size at all.

D gene,V gene,clone size,J gene,CDR3 DNA,CDR3 protein
NA,TRBV20-1,few,TRBJ1-1,TGCAGTGCAGTGGGACGGATTGAAGCTTTCTTT,CSAVGRIEAFF
NA,TRBV2,few,TRBJ2-3,TGTGCCAGCAGTGAGGGGAGGGGGCCAGATACGCAGTATTTT,CASSEGRGPDTQYF
TRBD1,TRBV5-6,few,TRBJ1-2,TGTGCCAGCAGCCTAATCGCGGACAGGGGGTTTGGCTACACCTTC,CASSLIADRGFGYTF
NA,TRBV10-3,NA,TRBJ2-1,TGTGCCATCAGTGAGTCAGGGCATACGAGTGAGCAGTTCTTC,CAISESGHTSEQFF
NA,TRBV12-3/TRBV12-4,NA,TRBJ1-1,TGTGCCAGCAGTTTTAGGCAGGGACCGAACACTGAAGCTTTCTTT,CASSFRQGPNTEAFF
TRBD2,TRBV5-1,NA,TRBJ2-7,TGCGCCAGCAGCCGAACTAGCGGGAGAGGCTCCTACGAGCAGTACTTC,CASSRTSGRGSYEQYF
NA,TRBV6-1,few,TRBJ2-7,TGTGCCAGCAGCCACGGGAGCTACTACGAGCAGTACTTC,CASSHGSYYEQYF
NA,TRBV2,NA,TRBJ1-1,TGTGCCAGCATTTTTCAGGGCAGGGGTGAAGCTTTCTTT,CASIFQGRGEAFF
NA,TRBV19,few,TRBJ1-1,TGTGCCAGTAGTGTGCAGCGGAACACTGAAGCTTTCTTT,CASSVQRNTEAFF
NA,TRBV7-2,NA,TRBJ2-7,TGTGCCAGCAGCTTCTTTTTCCCCAAAGGCTACGAGCAGTACTTC,CASSFFFPKGYEQYF
TRBD2,TRBV20-1,NA,TRBJ2-1,TGCAGTGCTAGAGACTTTAGCGGGAGATTTTACAATGAGCAGTTCTTC,CSARDFSGRFYNEQFF
TRBD2,TRBV20-1,few,TRBJ2-4,TGCAGTGCTAGGCGGGGGGACGTCAACATTCAGTACTTC,CSARRGDVNIQYF
NA,TRBV2,few,TRBJ2-2,TGTGCCAGCAGTGAGAGGAACACCGGGGAGCTGTTTTTT,CASSERNTGELFF
TRBD1,TRBV6-1,few,TRBJ1-2,TGTGCCAGCAGTACACCGCTGGACAGGGGGCGTTATGGCTACACCTTC,CASSTPLDRGRYGYTF
TRBD1,TRBV7-2,NA,TRBJ2-7,TGTGCCAGCGGATTCAGGGGGTACGAGCAGTACTTC,CASGFRGYEQYF
TRBD1,TRBV10-3,NA,TRBJ1-2,TGTGCCATCAGTGAAAGAATAGACAGGGTTGGCTACACCTTC,CAISERIDRVGYTF
TRBD1,TRBV20-1,few,TRBJ1-4,TGCAGTGCTAGGGGGGGACAGGGTTCTAATGAAAAACTGTTTTTT,CSARGGQGSNEKLFF
NA,TRBV7-2,few,TRBJ2-5,TGTGCCAGCAGCACCTCTAGGGAAGAGACCCAGTACTTC,CASSTSREETQYF